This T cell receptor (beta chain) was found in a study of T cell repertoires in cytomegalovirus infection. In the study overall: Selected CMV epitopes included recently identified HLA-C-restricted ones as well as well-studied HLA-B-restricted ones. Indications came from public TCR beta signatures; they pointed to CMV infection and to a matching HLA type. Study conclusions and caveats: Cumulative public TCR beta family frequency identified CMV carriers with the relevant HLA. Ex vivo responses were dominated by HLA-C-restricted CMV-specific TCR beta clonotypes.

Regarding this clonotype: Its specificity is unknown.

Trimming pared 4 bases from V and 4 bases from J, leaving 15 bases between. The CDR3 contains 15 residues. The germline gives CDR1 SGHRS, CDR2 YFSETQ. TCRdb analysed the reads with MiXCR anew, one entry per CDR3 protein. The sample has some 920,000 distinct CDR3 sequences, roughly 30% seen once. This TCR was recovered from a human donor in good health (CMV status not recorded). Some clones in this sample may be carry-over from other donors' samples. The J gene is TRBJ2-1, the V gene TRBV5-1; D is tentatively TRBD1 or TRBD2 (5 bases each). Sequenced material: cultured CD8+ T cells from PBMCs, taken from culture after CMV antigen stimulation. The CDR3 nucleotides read TGCGCCAGCAGCCCCCTGGGGGTCCGGTACAATGAGCAGTTCTTC. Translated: CASSPLGVRYNEQFF.